Each of the 18 T cell receptor beta chains below was sequenced from the same sample in a study of shared clonotypes between healthy human individuals. The assay was immunoSEQ multiplex PCR, and TCRdb's table has in-frame clones only and misses some. Here the sample spans 1,500,000 or so clones, 98% to 99% being singletons. The sequencing input was naive CD4+ T cells sorted from blood. Subset: CD45RA+ positively selected. These receptors were obtained from a man aged 30 to 39 in good health.

The rearrangement links TRBV2 to TRBJ2-2; a weak D match, TRBD1 (5 bases). Germline values: CDR1 SNHLY, CDR2 FYNNEI. Trimming removed 2 bases at V and 3 bases at J, with 10 bases between. The CDR3 totals 15 residues. The CDR3 DNA sequence: TGTGCCAGCAGTGAAAGGGGTATTGACACCGGGGAGCTGTTTTTT. Amino acid sequence: CASSERGIDTGELFF.

J is TRBJ2-7 and V is TRBV5-3, with TRBD2 identical over 7 bases. TRBV5-3 is filed as an ORF, its function uncertain. The V gene end was trimmed by 4 bases and the J gene end by 3 bases; junction bases not matched to a gene: 19. The CDR3 loop spans 18 amino acids. The CDR3 region is CARSPIRILAQERYEQYF. DNA for the CDR3: TGTGCCAGAAGCCCAATAAGGATACTAGCGCAAGAGCGCTACGAGCAGTACTTC.

This chain links TRBV2 with TRBJ2-1; either TRBD1 or TRBD2 may supply D (6 bases each). The CDR3 loop spans 14 amino acids. The V end was cut by 5 bases, the J end by 8 bases, with 16 bases between. Germline V gives CDR1 SNHLY, CDR2 FYNNEI. CDR3 bases: TGTGCCAGCAGTCGGACGATGGGGGGCGATGAGCAGTTCTTC. Translated, it gives CASSRTMGGDEQFF.

The chain joins TRBV7-2 to TRBJ1-5; TRBD1 agrees at 10 bases. Germline CDR1 and CDR2: SGHTA and FQGNSA. V trimming: 5 bases; J trimming: 7 bases; junction bases outside the gene matches: 8. CDR3 length: 15 amino acids. The CDR3 DNA is TGTGCCAGCAGCCCCGGGACAGGGGTGGGCCAGCCCCAGCATTTT. This translates into CASSPGTGVGQPQHF.

The chain links TRBV11-2 to TRBJ2-2; 9 bases fit TRBD1. Germline CDR1 and CDR2: SGHAT and FQNNGV. The V gene end was trimmed by 5 bases and the J gene end by 7 bases; junction bases not matched to a gene: 11. The CDR3 is 16 residues long. The CDR3 loop is CASSVLQGARVGELFF. The CDR3 DNA reads TGTGCCAGCAGCGTGCTACAGGGGGCGCGGGTCGGGGAGCTGTTTTTT.

The V and J genes are TRBV5-1 and TRBJ2-2; D may be TRBD1 (5 bases). Germline CDR1 is SGHRS and CDR2 is YFSETQ. CDR3 length: 14 amino acids. The V end was cut by 3 bases, the J end by 6 bases, with 12 bases between. The CDR3 bases are TGCGCCAGCAGCTACACAGGAAATGCCGGGGAGCTGTTTTTT. Protein sequence: CASSYTGNAGELFF.

The chain links TRBV7-9 to TRBJ2-3; 14 bases match TRBD2. This CDR3 has 19 amino acids. Looked up from germline, CDR1 is SEHNR and CDR2 is FQNEAQ (reference sequence). The V gene end was trimmed by 5 bases and the J gene end by 0 bases; junction bases not matched to a gene: 10. CDR3 sequence reads: CASSAGTSGSGGSTDTQYF. DNA for the CDR3: TGTGCCAGCAGCGCCGGGACTAGCGGGAGCGGCGGTAGCACAGATACGCAGTATTTT.

This chain joins TRBV6-1 and TRBJ1-3; D is undetermined. CDR1 and CDR2 (germline): MNHNS, SASEGT. The CDR3 is 13 amino acids. V was cut by 2 bases and J by 6 bases, with 8 bases left in between. DNA for the CDR3: TGTGCCAGCAGTGAAAACTTGGTAAACACCATATATTTT. It codes for CASSENLVNTIYF.

The sample holds one count of this clone. This chain connects TRBV30 to TRBJ2-1; 7 nucleotides match TRBD2. This CDR3 region has 13 residues. Germline V gives CDR1 GTSNPN, CDR2 SVGIG (reference sequence). Trimming took 3 bases from V and 15 from J; bases not matched to a gene: 14. CDR3 loop: CAWRSSGPSPVFF. The DNA of the CDR3 is TGTGCCTGGAGATCTAGCGGCCCCTCTCCCGTGTTCTTC. Supplemented by reference TRBV30 and TRBJ2-1, the full variable domain reads SQTIHQWPATLVQPVGSPLSLECTVEGTSNPNLYWYRQAAGRGLQLLFYSVGIGQISSEVPQNLSASRPQDRQFILSSKKLLLSDSGFYLCAWRSSGPSPVFFGPGTRLTVL.

This clone has a single count. The CDR3 region has the DNA TGCGCCAGCAGCCAGGAACTAGCACTCAAGGGGGCCCAGTACTTC. This encodes CASSQELALKGAQYF. V usage is TRBV4-3 and J usage is TRBJ2-5; the D call may be TRBD1 or TRBD2 (6 bases each). Germline loops: CDR1 LGHNA, CDR2 YSLEER. V was cut by 3 bases and J by 9 bases, with 20 bases left in between. This CDR3 comprises 15 residues.

V usage is TRBV5-4 and J usage is TRBJ2-3; D possibly corresponds to TRBD1 (6 bases). Deletions cut 0 bases from V and 14 bases from J, with 16 bases between. The CDR3 has 13 amino acids. Germline assignment: CDR1 SGHNT and CDR2 YYREEE (reference sequence). The CDR3 DNA reads as TGTGCCAGCAGCTTGGATCGTTACAGGGAAGGGTATTTT. Residues: CASSLDRYREGYF.

This rearrangement joins TRBV18 to TRBJ1-3; D is ambiguous. CDR1 and CDR2 from the germline V gene are KGHSH and LQKENI. The CDR3 totals 14 residues. V shed 5 bases and J shed 6 bases, with 14 bases lying between them. The CDR3 DNA follows: TGTGCCAGCTCAGCAAGTCTGACGGAAAACACCATATATTTT. It encodes CASSASLTENTIYF.

The chain links TRBV19 to TRBJ2-4, with 12 bases fitting TRBD1. J lost 5 bases, V lost 6 bases, and 11 bases had no gene match. The CDR3 is made up of 17 amino acids. Germline V lookup: CDR1 LNHDA, CDR2 SQIVND (reference sequence). CDR3 in DNA: TGTGCCAGTAGCACATTCCGGGACAGGGGGCTACAAAACATTCAGTACTTC. This gives the protein CASSTFRDRGLQNIQYF.

This rearrangement joins TRBV9 to TRBJ1-3; D is ambiguous. From germline, CDR1 is SGDLS and CDR2 YYNGEE. There are 16 residues in the CDR3. V was clipped by 0 bases and J by 0 bases, with 10 bases between them. The CDR3 DNA sequence: TGTGCCAGCAGCGTAGTGGACCGGAGCTCTGGAAACACCATATATTTT. This translates into CASSVVDRSSGNTIYF. Supplemented by reference TRBV9 and TRBJ1-3, the full variable domain reads DSGVTQTPKHLITATGQRVTLRCSPRSGDLSVYWYQQSLDQGLQFLIQYYNGEERAKGNILERFSAQQFPDLHSELNLSSLELGDSALYFCASSVVDRSSGNTIYFGEGSWLTVV.

The V and J genes are TRBV5-5 and TRBJ2-3; 7 bases are a match to TRBD1. The junction had 13 bases not matched to a gene; V was cut back by 4 bases and J by 14 bases. The CDR3 spans 13 residues. Per the germline V gene, CDR1 is SGHKS and CDR2 is YYEKEE (reference sequence). This CDR3 reads CASSPKGQDGLYF. Here the CDR3 DNA reads TGTGCCAGCAGCCCGAAAGGACAGGATGGTCTGTATTTT.

This clone was detected only once. The rearrangement joins TRBV21-1 to TRBJ2-7; the table gives TRBD2 as D, unverified against the DNA. TRBV21-1 is a pseudogene. The CDR3 is 18 residues long. Written as DNA, the CDR3 is TGTGCCAGCAGCATGGGGGGGACTAGCGGGAGATGGGCCTACGAGCAGTACTTC. As protein: CASSMGGTSGRWAYEQYF.

The chain couples TRBV5-6 to TRBJ1-5; TRBD1 matches 8 bases. Germline trimming cut 0 bases from V and 6 bases from J; bases unmatched to any gene: 8. The CDR3 loop spans 16 amino acids. The V gene's germline CDR1 is SGHDT and CDR2 YYEEEE. CDR3 residues: CASSLEISDRGQPQHF. CDR3 coding DNA: TGTGCCAGCAGCTTGGAGATTAGCGACAGGGGTCAGCCCCAGCATTTT.

V usage is TRBV5-1 and J usage is TRBJ2-3; no reliable D call. The CDR3 has 15 amino acids. V lost 2 bases and J 2 bases, leaving 12 bases between the germline ends. CDR1 and CDR2 (germline): SGHRS, YFSETQ. The CDR3 region is CASSFGPLSTDTQYF. CDR3 nucleotides: TGCGCCAGCAGCTTTGGCCCTCTATCCACAGATACGCAGTATTTT.